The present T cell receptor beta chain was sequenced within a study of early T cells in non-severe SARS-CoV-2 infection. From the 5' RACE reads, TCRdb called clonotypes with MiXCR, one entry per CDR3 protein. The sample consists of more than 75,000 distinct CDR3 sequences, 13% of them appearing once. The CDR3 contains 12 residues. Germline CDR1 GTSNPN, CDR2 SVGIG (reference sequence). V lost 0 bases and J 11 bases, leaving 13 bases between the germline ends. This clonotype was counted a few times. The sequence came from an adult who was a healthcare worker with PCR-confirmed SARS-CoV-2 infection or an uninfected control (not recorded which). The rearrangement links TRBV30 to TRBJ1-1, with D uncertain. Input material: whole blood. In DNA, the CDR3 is TGTGCCTGGAGTGTGGGTGGCCCCGGGGCTTTCTTT. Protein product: CAWSVGGPGAFF.